The 10 T cell receptor beta chains in this list originate from one sample, sequenced in a study of beta chain features in type 1 diabetes listed by TCRdb under 2018. Libraries were made using the immunoSEQ multiplex PCR assay. The entire isolated RNA was reverse transcribed using the High Capacity cDNA Reverse Transcription Kit, and thus expressed TCRB transcripts were sequenced. In TCRdb, the immuneACCESS table is reduced to in-frame sequences with V and J assigned. These tables do not hold every clone; where another copy was compared, an unresolved V gene accounts for under half, and the others remain unexplained. The sample profile shows under 550,000 clones; about an eighth of them were found once. Around 0.05% of the sample belongs to the ten largest clones. Sequencing was carried out using naive CD4+ T cells from blood. What this sample's cell subset or site label stands for: true naive CD4+ T cells. These receptor sequences come from a woman between 18 and 30 years old in good health.

This clone came up a few times. The rearrangement uses TRBV7-2 and TRBJ2-4; D possibly corresponds to TRBD2 (6 bases). The V gene's germline CDR1 is SGHTA and CDR2 FQGNSA. The CDR3 is 14 amino acids. The V end lost 5 bases, the J end lost 8 bases, and 16 bases lay between the germline ends. CDR3 region: CASSPGSSGDIQYF. The CDR3 nucleotides are TGTGCCAGCAGCCCTGGAAGCTCGGGGGACATTCAGTACTTC.

This clone occurred a few times. The chain combines TRBV6-5 with TRBJ2-1, with D hard to call. Between the trimmed V and J ends, which lost 6 bases and 10 bases, there was a span of 10 bases. Germline assignment: CDR1 MNHEY and CDR2 SVGAGI. CDR3 size: 11 residues. The chain's CDR3 is CASSYAWEQFF. CDR3 DNA sequence: TGTGCCAGCAGCTACGCTTGGGAGCAGTTCTTC.

Concerning this clone: A clone one base away is much larger, so this may be a read error. Distinct nucleotide sequences in the sample also encode this CDR3. The genes are TRBV29-1 and TRBJ2-3, with 7 bases matching TRBD1. With V trimmed by 8 bases and J by 5 bases, 10 bases remained unmatched. Germline assignment: CDR1 SQVTM and CDR2 ANQGSEA. CDR3 length: 13 amino acids. Written as DNA, the CDR3 is TGCAGCTTGAGGGGGCAGATGGGAGATACGCAGTATTTT. Translation: CSLRGQMGDTQYF.

The CDR3, as DNA: TGTGCCAGCAGTTACTCCAGCGCAGTCTTACTAGAAGCTTTCTTT. Its protein product is CASSYSSAVLLEAFF. The chain joins TRBV6-5 to TRBJ1-1; D remains unclear. This CDR3 contains 15 residues. V gave up 0 bases and J gave up 8 bases, with 16 bases separating them. Per the germline V gene, CDR1 is MNHEY and CDR2 is SVGAGI.

A few counts support this clone. This chain links TRBV10-3 with TRBJ2-7, with a possible D match to TRBD1 (6 bases). The germline V gene has CDR1 ENHRY and CDR2 SYGVKD. The V and J ends lost 6 bases and 3 bases respectively, with 12 bases between them. This CDR3 contains 13 residues. The CDR3 sequence is CAISYGQFYEQYF. In DNA, the CDR3 is TGTGCCATCAGCTACGGACAGTTCTACGAGCAGTACTTC.

The gene calls are TRBV15 and TRBJ2-7, with 10 bases aligning to TRBD2. Germline CDR1 LNHNV, CDR2 YYDKDF (reference sequence). The junction had 12 bases not matched to a gene; V was cut back by 1 base and J by 6 bases. This CDR3 contains 17 residues. The CDR3 sequence is CATSRGGGSGRASEQYF. Here the CDR3 DNA reads TGTGCCACCAGCAGAGGTGGGGGAAGCGGGAGGGCCAGCGAGCAGTACTTC.

V is TRBV4-1 and J is TRBJ2-1; 7 bases match TRBD2. With V trimmed by 3 bases and J by 6 bases, 5 bases remained unmatched. The CDR3 totals 14 residues. Per germline, CDR1 MGHRA and CDR2 YSYEKL. This chain's CDR3 is CASSQGDYINEQFF. CDR3 nucleotide sequence: TGCGCCAGCAGCCAGGGGGACTATATCAATGAGCAGTTCTTC.

This clone has more than one count but fewer than ten. V is TRBV2 and J is TRBJ1-1; no definite D call. This CDR3 has 11 amino acids. Germline CDR1 and CDR2: SNHLY and FYNNEI. The V and J ends lost 6 bases and 4 bases respectively, with 6 bases between them. The CDR3: CASRRFTEAFF. CDR3 coding DNA: TGTGCCAGCAGACGGTTCACTGAAGCTTTCTTT.

This clone was picked up a small number of times. The chain recombines TRBV4-3 with TRBJ2-1, with TRBD2 identical over 9 bases. The germline V gene encodes CDR1 LGHNA and CDR2 YSLEER. The trim removed 0 bases at V and 8 bases at J, leaving 8 bases unmatched. The CDR3 covers 16 residues. This CDR3 is CASSQEPSLAGHEQFF. CDR3 nucleotides: TGCGCCAGCAGCCAAGAGCCTAGTCTAGCGGGGCATGAGCAGTTCTTC.

The chain recombines TRBV5-1 with TRBJ2-1; 11 nucleotides agree with TRBD2. The CDR3 covers 16 residues. From germline, CDR1 is SGHRS and CDR2 YFSETQ. V lost 3 bases and J lost 6; bases outside the gene matches: 8. CDR3 residues: CASSSVSGRAGNEQFF. The CDR3 DNA is TGCGCCAGCAGCTCGGTTAGCGGGAGGGCTGGCAATGAGCAGTTCTTC.